This T cell receptor beta chain was identified during a study of CD8 T cells in Susac syndrome. Deletions cut 4 bases from V and 3 bases from J, with 10 bases between. The CDR3 has 13 residues. The germline CDR1 and CDR2 sequences are LNHDA and SQIVND (reference sequence). From blood CD8+ and CD4+ T cells, TCR beta sequences were generated. Treatment-naive patients with stable or active relapsing-remitting disease served as multiple sclerosis controls. RNA was extracted with the RNeasy kit, and a quantity of about 0.45 to 1 ug was reverse transcribed using random hexamers. Amplification of TCR beta CDR3 by immunoSEQ multiplex PCR spanned 54 Vbeta and 13 Jbeta. From the immunoSEQ multiplex PCR reads, TCRdb called clonotypes with MiXCR, one entry per CDR3 protein. The sample lists 90,000 to 150,000 distinct CDR3 sequences; roughly 93% were seen once.

This receptor was taken from a human donor with multiple sclerosis. Sequenced: CD4+ T cells from PBMCs. This chain connects TRBV19 to TRBJ2-7; D is perhaps TRBD1 or TRBD2 (5 bases each). The CDR3 DNA reads as TGTGCCAGTAGTAAGGGACGGAACTACGAGCAGTACTTC. Its translation is CASSKGRNYEQYF.